This is a list of T cell receptor beta chains from one sample in a study of blood T cells in healthy people across ages. MiXCR was run by TCRdb on the 5' RACE reads, yielding one entry per CDR3 protein. The table has about 800,000 distinct CDR3 sequences, roughly 25% seen once; the top ten hold approximately 4%. A further study also used this sample, focusing on T cells of mothers and their children.

Sequenced input: blood. These receptors came from a boy younger than 18 in good health. Each CDR3 is given with its conserved first and last residue. Each record gives: J gene, V gene, CDR3 protein.

TRBJ2-5 | TRBV4-3 | CASSHLTGTDKWMTQYF
TRBJ2-1 | TRBV20-1 | CSASWLAGEPSYNEQFF
TRBJ2-7 | TRBV4-3 | CASSQVRYYEQYF
TRBJ1-2 | TRBV11-2 | CASSPDFSYGYTF
TRBJ1-1 | TRBV27 | CASSLWDNGYAFF
TRBJ2-7 | TRBV7-6 | CASSKQGASYEQYF
TRBJ2-7 | TRBV5-1 | CATAQGTGNYEQYF
TRBJ1-4 | TRBV7-2 | CASSSDRTAGGLFF
TRBJ1-3 | TRBV10-3 | CAISESKVNELLSGNTIYF
TRBJ1-1 | TRBV20-1 | CSALGGQGFDFF
- | TRBV27 | CASSSDSTSYEQYF
TRBJ2-7 | TRBV18 | CASSPIPPEQYF
TRBJ2-1 | TRBV27 | CASSSRTVQMFYNEQFF
- | TRBV14 | CASRPWGGGLDYEQYF
TRBJ2-5 | TRBV4-2 | CASSQESIEETQYF
TRBJ1-6 | TRBV18 | CASSPGTGDGALHF
TRBJ2-1 | TRBV11-2 | CASSLLRGSLHEQFF
TRBJ1-2 | TRBV7-2 | CASSPSGEDYGYTF
- | TRBV15 | CATSRGLAANYNEQFF
TRBJ2-5 | TRBV27 | CASSLSPGDRETQYF
- | TRBV5-5 | CASSLLPGVEQYF
TRBJ2-3 | TRBV19 | CASSIRKGGTDTQYF
TRBJ2-1 | TRBV9 | CASSVVPAGAPNEQFF
TRBJ2-5 | TRBV25-1 | CASRGHEETQYF